This paragraph covers one T cell receptor (beta chain) sequence. The data stem from a study of blood T cell repertoires in COVID-19. Original processing notes: Nucleated cell number was recorded as an estimate derived from reference gene primer amplification. Here immunoSEQ multiplex PCR was the method, and the copy in TCRdb shows in-frame clones only, minus some. V and J calls and clone size are those listed in that table; D and trimming were worked out from the DNA. The sample lists some 220,000 clones; 70% to 90% were seen once. The CDR3 covers 15 residues. The ends were cut back, 0 bases at V and 2 bases at J, with 11 bases in the middle. Germline V lookup: CDR1 LGHDT, CDR2 YNNKEL (reference sequence).

This sequence was found in a middle-aged man with acute or convalescent COVID-19. The sequencing input was peripheral blood. V is TRBV3-1 (or the pseudogene TRBV3-2) and J is TRBJ2-7, with unresolved D. The CDR3 spells CASSQDLGSTYEQYF. The CDR3 DNA reads as TGTGCCAGCAGCCAAGATTTGGGCAGTACCTACGAGCAGTACTTC.